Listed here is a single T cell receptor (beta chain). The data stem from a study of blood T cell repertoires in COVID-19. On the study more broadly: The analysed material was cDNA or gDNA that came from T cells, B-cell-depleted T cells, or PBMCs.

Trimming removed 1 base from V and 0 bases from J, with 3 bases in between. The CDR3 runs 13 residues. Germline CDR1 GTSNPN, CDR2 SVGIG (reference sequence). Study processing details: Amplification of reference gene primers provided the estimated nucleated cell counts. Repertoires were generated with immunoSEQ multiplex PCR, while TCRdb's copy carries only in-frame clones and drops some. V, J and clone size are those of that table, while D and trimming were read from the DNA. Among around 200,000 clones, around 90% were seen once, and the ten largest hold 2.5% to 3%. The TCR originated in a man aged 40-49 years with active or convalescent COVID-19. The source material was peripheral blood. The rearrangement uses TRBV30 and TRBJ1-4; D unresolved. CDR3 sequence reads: CAWSGATNEKLFF. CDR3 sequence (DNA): TGTGCCTGGAGTGGAGCAACTAATGAAAAACTGTTTTTT.